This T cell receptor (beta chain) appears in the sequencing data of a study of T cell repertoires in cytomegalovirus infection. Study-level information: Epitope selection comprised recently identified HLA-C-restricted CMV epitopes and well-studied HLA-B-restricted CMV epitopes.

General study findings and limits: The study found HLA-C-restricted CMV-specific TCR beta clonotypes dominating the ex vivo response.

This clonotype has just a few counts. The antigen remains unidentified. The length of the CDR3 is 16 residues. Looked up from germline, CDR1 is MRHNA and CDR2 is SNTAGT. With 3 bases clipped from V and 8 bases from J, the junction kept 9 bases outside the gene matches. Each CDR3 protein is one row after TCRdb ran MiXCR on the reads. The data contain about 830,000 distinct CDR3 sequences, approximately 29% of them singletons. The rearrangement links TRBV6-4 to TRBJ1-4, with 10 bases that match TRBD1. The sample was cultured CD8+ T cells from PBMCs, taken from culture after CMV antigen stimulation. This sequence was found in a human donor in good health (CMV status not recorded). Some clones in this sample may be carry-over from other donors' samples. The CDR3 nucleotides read TGTGCCAGCAGTGATACGGGACAGGGGTCGGAAGAAAAACTGTTTTTT. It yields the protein CASSDTGQGSEEKLFF.